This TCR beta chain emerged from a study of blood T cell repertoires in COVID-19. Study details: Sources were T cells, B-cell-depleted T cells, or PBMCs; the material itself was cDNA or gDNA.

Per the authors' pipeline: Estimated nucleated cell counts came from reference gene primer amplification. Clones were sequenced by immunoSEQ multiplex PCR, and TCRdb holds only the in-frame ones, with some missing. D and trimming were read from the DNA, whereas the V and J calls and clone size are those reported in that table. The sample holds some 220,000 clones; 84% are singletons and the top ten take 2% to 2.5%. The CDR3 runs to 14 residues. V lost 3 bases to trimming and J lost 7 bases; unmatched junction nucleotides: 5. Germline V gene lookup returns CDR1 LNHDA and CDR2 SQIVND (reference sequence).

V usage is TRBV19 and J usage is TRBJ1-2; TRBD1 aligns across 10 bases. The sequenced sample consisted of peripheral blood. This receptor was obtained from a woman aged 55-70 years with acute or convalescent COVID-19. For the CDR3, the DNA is TGTGCCAGTAGTATCCGGACAGGGGGAAGTGGCTACACCTTC. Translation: CASSIRTGGSGYTF.